This is a list of T cell receptor beta chains from one sample in a study of blood T cell repertoires in COVID-19. Measured with immunoSEQ multiplex PCR; TCRdb has only the in-frame clones, and not every one. This table has over 85,000 clones, around nine tenths appearing once. The specimen was peripheral blood. Receptors were obtained from a man aged 50 to 60 with active or convalescent COVID-19. Both conserved end residues are part of each CDR3. The D gene is left open where the match is weak. The listing skips clone size in some rows; elsewhere it reads once, few, many or a size class.

V	size	J	D	DNA	CDR3
TRBV3-1/TRBV3-2	-	TRBJ2-1	-	TGTGTCAGCAGCCGTTCGGGAGACAATGAGCAGTTCTTC	CVSSRSGDNEQFF
TRBV19	-	TRBJ1-5	-	TGTGCCAGTAGTACGACGGACAGCACCTATAGCAATCAGCCCCAGCATTTT	CASSTTDSTYSNQPQHF
TRBV5-6	-	TRBJ2-7	-	TGTGCCAGCAGCTTGGAAGGACTCGGCTACGAGCAGTACTTC	CASSLEGLGYEQYF
TRBV7-2	once	TRBJ2-2	TRBD2	TGTGCCAGCAGCCCTGGACTAGCGGGGGGTATCGGCACCGGGGAGCTGTTTTTT	CASSPGLAGGIGTGELFF
TRBV2	once	TRBJ2-5	-	TGTGCCAGCAGAGGGAGGGGGGCCCAAGAGACCCAGTACTTC	CASRGRGAQETQYF
TRBV2	-	TRBJ1-4	-	TGTGCCAGCAGCCGTACAGAGTATGAAAAACTGTTTTTT	CASSRTEYEKLFF
TRBV7-9	-	TRBJ1-4	-	TGTGCCAGCAGCTACGAGGGGGGACTAGGTGAAAAACTGTTTTTT	CASSYEGGLGEKLFF
TRBV5-6	-	TRBJ1-4	TRBD1	TGTGCCAGCAGCTTACCACCGGGACAGGGCCCAAAACTGTTTTTT	CASSLPPGQGPKLFF
TRBV5-1	-	TRBJ1-1	-	TGCGCCAGCAGCGCCGGGACACTGAACACTGAAGCTTTCTTT	CASSAGTLNTEAFF
TRBV6-6	-	TRBJ1-6	TRBD1	TGTGCCAGCAGTCAGGGGACAGGAGTATCCGGCCATTCACCCCTCCACTTT	CASSQGTGVSGHSPLHF
TRBV6-5	once	TRBJ1-2	TRBD1	TGTGCCAGCAGTTACTCCGGGACAGGGGACTATGGCTACACCTTC	CASSYSGTGDYGYTF
TRBV19	-	TRBJ2-5	-	TGTGCCAGTAGTCCCACCGGGATCCCCGGCGAGACCCAGTACTTC	CASSPTGIPGETQYF
TRBV14	-	TRBJ1-1	-	TGTGCCAGCAGCCAAGTAGTAGCTCGGCGCACTGAAGCTTTCTTT	CASSQVVARRTEAFF
TRBV7-2	-	TRBJ2-1	-	TGTGCCAGCAGCTCCCATCCAGAGGGAGGTGAGCAGTTCTTC	CASSSHPEGGEQFF
TRBV5-6	-	TRBJ2-3	TRBD2	TGTGCCAGCAGCCCAGGACTAGTCCCAGATACGCAGTATTTT	CASSPGLVPDTQYF
TRBV10-3	once	TRBJ2-7	-	TGTGCCATCAGTGTCCAGGGTGACTACGAGCAGTACTTC	CAISVQGDYEQYF
TRBV12-3/TRBV12-4	-	TRBJ1-6	TRBD1	TGTGCCAGCTGGGACAGCCCCAATTCACCCCTCCACTTT	CASWDSPNSPLHF
TRBV7-8	-	TRBJ2-3	TRBD1	TGTGCCAGCAGTTTAGACAGGGGGTACACAGATACGCAGTATTTT	CASSLDRGYTDTQYF
TRBV14	few	TRBJ2-1	-	TGTGCCAGCAGCCCATGGGCGGGGAGCTCCTACAATGAGCAGTTCTTC	CASSPWAGSSYNEQFF
TRBV4-3	-	TRBJ1-5	-	TGCGCCAGCAGTCTAGGGGGTAGCAATCAGCCCCAGCATTTT	CASSLGGSNQPQHF
TRBV9	once	TRBJ2-7	TRBD1	TGTGCCAGCAGCGTAGTCGGACAGGGTGGAGAGCAGTACTTC	CASSVVGQGGEQYF
TRBV6-2/TRBV6-3	once	TRBJ1-6	-	TGTGCCAGCAGTATGACAGAGAATTCACCCCTCCACTTT	CASSMTENSPLHF
TRBV10-1	-	TRBJ1-2	TRBD1	TGCGCTAGGGGGCAGAACTATGGCTACACCTTC	CARGQNYGYTF
TRBV28	-	TRBJ2-5	TRBD2	TGTGCCAGCAACTTAGCGGGGGGGAAAGAGACCCAGTACTTC	CASNLAGGKETQYF
TRBV28	-	TRBJ1-3	-	TGTGCCAGCGGGGGACATTTCTCTGGAAACACCATATATTTT	CASGGHFSGNTIYF
TRBV6-2/TRBV6-3	-	TRBJ2-7	TRBD1	TGTGCCAGCAGTTACACACAGGGGGCGGTCTACGAGCAGTACTTC	CASSYTQGAVYEQYF
TRBV27	-	TRBJ1-2	TRBD1	TGTGCCAGCAGTTTAGCCCTCGGGGCAGGGGGTGGCTACACCTTC	CASSLALGAGGGYTF
TRBV27	-	TRBJ1-2	-	TGTGCCAGCGCCTCCCAGCGGGCAGACAGCGGCTACACCTTC	CASASQRADSGYTF
TRBV19	-	TRBJ1-1	-	TGTGCCAGTAGTATTGCACAGAACACTGAAGCTTTCTTT	CASSIAQNTEAFF
TRBV28	-	TRBJ2-3	TRBD2	TGTGCCAGCATTAAAGCGGGGGGGACAGATACGCAGTATTTT	CASIKAGGTDTQYF
TRBV2	-	TRBJ1-5	-	TGTGCCAGCAGTGAATCAGGGAGGGATCAGCCCCAGCATTTT	CASSESGRDQPQHF
TRBV5-1	once	TRBJ1-2	TRBD1	TGCGCCAGCAGCTTGGGGGACAGGGGGAATGGCTACACCTTC	CASSLGDRGNGYTF
TRBV5-1	-	TRBJ2-3	TRBD2	TGCGCCAGCAGCTTGTTAAGCGGGGGGCCGATCCCAGATACGCAGTATTTT	CASSLLSGGPIPDTQYF
TRBV6-1	-	TRBJ1-5	-	TGTGCCAGCAGTGACAGGGTATCAGGCAATCAGCCCCAGCATTTT	CASSDRVSGNQPQHF
TRBV3-1/TRBV3-2	-	TRBJ2-5	-	TGTGCCAGCAGCCAACTAGAAGAGACCCAGTACTTC	CASSQLEETQYF
TRBV14	-	TRBJ2-7	TRBD1	TGTGCCAGCAGCCAAGGGCAGGGGGCTTGGTACGAGCAGTACTTC	CASSQGQGAWYEQYF
TRBV2	-	TRBJ2-5	TRBD1	TGTGCCAGCAGTGAACCGACAGGGGGCATGAAGACCCAGTACTTC	CASSEPTGGMKTQYF
TRBV5-4	-	TRBJ2-1	TRBD2	TGTGCCAGCAGCCTTAGCGGGTTTTCCTACAATGAGCAGTTCTTC	CASSLSGFSYNEQFF
TRBV5-6	-	TRBJ2-3	-	TGTGCCAGCAGGCTCTTATCGGCGAGACAGACCAGCACAGATACGCAGTATTTT	CASRLLSARQTSTDTQYF
TRBV27	-	TRBJ2-3	-	TGTGCCAGCAAGCCCGGGGGGCCCCAAGGGACAGATACGCAGTATTTT	CASKPGGPQGTDTQYF
TRBV9	-	TRBJ1-2	-	TGTGCCAGCAGCGCGACAGGACACTATGGCTACACCTTC	CASSATGHYGYTF